Each of the 30 T cell receptor beta chains below was sequenced from the same sample in a study of Tregs in tolerant kidney transplant recipients. Clones were read by immunoSEQ multiplex PCR, and TCRdb kept only the in-frame ones, dropping some. The data hold about 50,000 clones, with roughly 90% observed a single time. Mixed chimerism was transient after nonmyeloablative marrow transplants from related graft donors. The source was CD8+ T cells from blood (PBMCs), collected 12 months after the transplant. All receptors derive from a human patient who received a combined kidney and bone marrow transplant. Some T cells may have come from the graft donor.

V gene TRBV30 combines with J gene TRBJ2-2, with TRBD2 as a possible D gene (5 bases). In germline, CDR1 is GTSNPN, CDR2 SVGIG (reference sequence). The CDR3 is 13 amino acids. V was clipped by 3 bases and J by 0 bases, with 5 bases between them. CDR3 bases: TGTGCCTGGAGGGGAGCGAACACCGGGGAGCTGTTTTTT. Protein product: CAWRGANTGELFF.

This chain's CDR3 is CASSQLGLAGDTQYF. The DNA of the CDR3 is TGTGCCAGCAGCCAACTGGGACTAGCAGGAGATACGCAGTATTTT. V and J are TRBV7-9 and TRBJ2-3; 9 bases agree with TRBD2. Germline lookup yields CDR1 SEHNR and CDR2 FQNEAQ (reference sequence). The J segment lost 5 bases and the V segment lost 5 bases, leaving 8 bases of the junction unmatched. This CDR3 is built from 15 residues.

The chain links TRBV4-1 to TRBJ1-6, with D perhaps TRBD1 (5 bases). Trimming took 1 base from V and 7 from J, leaving 14 bases between them. The CDR3 is 16 amino acids. Germline-derived CDR1 and CDR2 are MGHRA and YSYEKL. The CDR3 sequence is CASSQGPGLKNSPLHF. For the CDR3, the DNA is TGCGCCAGCAGCCAAGGGCCGGGACTCAAAAATTCACCCCTCCACTTT.

The rearrangement joins TRBV7-9 to TRBJ2-1, with 16 bases lining up with TRBD2. J was trimmed by 5 bases and V by 6 bases; bases with no gene match: 4. This CDR3 spans 16 amino acids. Germline CDR1 SEHNR, CDR2 FQNEAQ (reference sequence). In nucleotides, the CDR3 is TGTGCCAGCAGGCCCGGGACTAGCGGGAGGGACAATGAGCAGTTCTTC. Translated: CASRPGTSGRDNEQFF.

This clone was picked up many times. J is TRBJ1-1 and V is TRBV4-2, with 8 bases aligning to TRBD1. V shed 5 bases, J shed 7 bases, and the junction held 12 bases outside the gene matches. This CDR3 is built from 15 residues. The germline V gene has CDR1 LGHNA and CDR2 YNFKEQ. The CDR3 is CASSLRPIGQGEAFF. The CDR3 DNA reads as TGTGCCAGCAGCTTGAGACCTATAGGACAGGGTGAAGCTTTCTTT.

This chain links TRBV2 with TRBJ1-4; D gene uncertain. With 0 bases removed from V and 0 bases from J, the gap between germline ends came to 5 bases. Per germline, CDR1 SNHLY and CDR2 FYNNEI. This CDR3 has 15 amino acids. The CDR3 DNA sequence: TGTGCCAGCAGTGAAGCCTTCTCAACTAATGAAAAACTGTTTTTT. Its translation: CASSEAFSTNEKLFF.

The chain couples TRBV6-6 to TRBJ2-7; TRBD2 might be the D (5 bases). Germline-derived CDR1 and CDR2 are MNHNY and SVGAGI (reference sequence). The ends were cut back, 5 bases at V and 3 bases at J, with 17 bases in the middle. The CDR3 runs to 15 residues. CDR3: CASSASLGENYEQYF. The DNA for the CDR3 is TGTGCCAGCAGTGCTTCCCTTGGGGAGAACTACGAGCAGTACTTC.

This sequence joins TRBV6-5 and TRBJ2-7, with TRBD2 as a possible D gene (5 bases). The germline CDR1 and CDR2 sequences are MNHEY and SVGAGI. Trimming removed 6 bases from V and 6 bases from J, with 21 bases in between. This CDR3 comprises 15 residues. CDR3 loop: CASRVKVEGYGEQYF. DNA for the CDR3: TGTGCCAGCAGGGTTAAGGTAGAGGGATACGGCGAGCAGTACTTC.

The rearrangement links TRBV7-9 to TRBJ2-2, with a weak D call TRBD2 (5 bases). Trimming shortened V by 3 bases and J by 3 bases, and 11 bases separated the two germline ends. Germline V CDR1 and CDR2: SEHNR, FQNEAQ (reference sequence). This CDR3 has 15 amino acids. CDR3 coding DNA: TGTGCCAGCAGCTTGCGGGTTAGGGACACCGGGGAGCTGTTTTTT. Its protein product is CASSLRVRDTGELFF.

This chain joins TRBV4-3 and TRBJ2-1; tentative D call: TRBD2 (6 bases). Germline V gene data show CDR1 as LGHNA and CDR2 as YSLEER. V was trimmed by 0 bases and J by 6 bases, leaving 18 bases between them. This CDR3 is 17 amino acids long. This CDR3 reads CASSQDYGGEGSNEQFF. Written as DNA, the CDR3 is TGCGCCAGCAGCCAAGATTATGGCGGGGAAGGGTCCAATGAGCAGTTCTTC.

The chain is built from TRBV13 and TRBJ2-1; the D gene is possibly TRBD2 (6 bases). In germline, CDR1 is PRHDT, CDR2 FYEKMQ (reference sequence). Trimming left V 2 bases short and J 0 bases short, with 11 bases between. This CDR3 has 16 residues. As DNA, the CDR3 is TGTGCCAGCAGCTTATTTGGGGGGAGCTCCTACAATGAGCAGTTCTTC. Protein product: CASSLFGGSSYNEQFF.

The rearrangement joins TRBV5-6 to TRBJ1-5; 10 positions agree with TRBD1. This CDR3 contains 14 residues. The V gene's germline CDR1 is SGHDT and CDR2 YYEEEE. V lost 2 bases to trimming and J lost 5 bases; unmatched junction nucleotides: 1. The CDR3 DNA reads TGTGCCAGCAGCTTCGGGACAGGGGATCAGCCCCAGCATTTT. It encodes CASSFGTGDQPQHF.

The gene calls are TRBV5-8 and TRBJ2-5, with 7 bases matching TRBD1. The DNA end lines up better with TRBJ2-7; the J call may be wrong. The germline V gene has CDR1 SGHTS and CDR2 YDEGEE. The CDR3 consists of 16 residues. For the CDR3, the DNA is TGTGCCAGCAGCTGGGACGGGACAGCAGCCTCCTACGAGCAGTACTTC. It specifies CASSWDGTAASYEQYF.

This clone was recorded a few times. J is TRBJ2-7 and V is TRBV29-1, with D perhaps TRBD1 (6 bases). Germline V CDR1 and CDR2: SQVTM, ANQGSEA. Trimming removed 8 bases at V and 3 bases at J, with 11 bases between. The CDR3 covers 11 residues. The CDR3 here is CSTGNGYEQYF. The CDR3 DNA reads TGCAGCACAGGGAACGGCTACGAGCAGTACTTC.

The V gene is TRBV10-3, the J gene TRBJ2-3; 10 nucleotides agree with TRBD2. CDR3 length equals 16 residues. The germline V gene has CDR1 ENHRY and CDR2 SYGVKD. Trimming took 3 bases from V and 3 from J; bases not matched to a gene: 6. CDR3 nucleotide sequence: TGTGCCATCAGTGACCCTAGCGGGAGAGGAACAGATACGCAGTATTTT. Amino acids: CAISDPSGRGTDTQYF.

CDR3 in amino acids: CATSGQTGLAGSYEQYF. The CDR3 nucleotides are TGTGCCACCAGCGGACAGACGGGACTAGCGGGATCCTACGAGCAGTACTTC. The gene calls are TRBV15 and TRBJ2-7, with 13 bases lining up with TRBD2. V was pared by 5 bases and J by 1 base, with 8 bases of the junction left unmatched. From germline, CDR1 is LNHNV and CDR2 YYDKDF (reference sequence). The CDR3 length is 17 residues.

This chain uses TRBV10-3 with TRBJ1-2, with D perhaps matching TRBD1 (6 bases). The CDR3 is 14 residues long. Trimming left V 4 bases short and J 6 bases short, with 15 bases between. Germline values: CDR1 ENHRY, CDR2 SYGVKD. The CDR3 DNA reads TGTGCCATCAGTGCGACAGGCCCTAGGGATGGCTACACCTTC. Protein sequence: CAISATGPRDGYTF.

V gene TRBV2 combines with J gene TRBJ2-3; 8 nucleotides match TRBD2. From germline, CDR1 is SNHLY and CDR2 FYNNEI. The CDR3 totals 15 residues. Trimming removed 3 bases from V and 2 bases from J; junction bases left unmatched: 4. CDR3 protein: CASSEERGPTDTQYF. DNA for the CDR3: TGTGCCAGCAGTGAGGAGCGGGGGCCCACAGATACGCAGTATTTT. Filled out from reference TRBV2 and TRBJ2-3, the complete variable domain reads EPEVTQTPSHQVTQMGQEVILRCVPISNHLYFYWYRQILGQKVEFLVSFYNNEISEKSEIFDDQFSVERPDGSNFTLKIRSTKLEDSAMYFCASSEERGPTDTQYFGPGTRLTVL.

This clone was seen just once. The V call is TRBV7-3, the J call TRBJ2-7; 11 nucleotides agree with TRBD2. The V and J ends lost 0 bases and 5 bases, in that order; junction bases with no gene match: 6. This CDR3 is built from 16 residues. Germline assignment: CDR1 SGHTA and CDR2 FQGTGA. The CDR3 DNA is TGTGCCAGCAGCTTAACAAGGACTAGCGGGTTAAACGAGCAGTACTTC. It is translated as CASSLTRTSGLNEQYF.

The J gene is TRBJ2-7, the V gene TRBV29-1; D is ambiguous. The CDR3 loop spans 15 amino acids. Germline V gene data show CDR1 as SQVTM and CDR2 as ANQGSEA. The V end was cut by 6 bases, the J end by 0 bases, with 18 bases between. The CDR3 spells CSVALGNVYSYEQYF. In DNA, the CDR3 is TGCAGCGTCGCCCTCGGTAATGTATACTCCTACGAGCAGTACTTC.

The chain recombines TRBV5-8 with TRBJ2-6; D is unclear. V was clipped by 0 bases and J by 1 base, with 5 bases between them. From germline, CDR1 is SGHTS and CDR2 YDEGEE. This CDR3 region has 15 residues. Here the CDR3 DNA reads TGTGCCAGCAGCTTGGGGCTTTCTGGGGCCAACGTCCTGACTTTC. This encodes CASSLGLSGANVLTF. The variable domain in full, with the rest retrieved from reference TRBV5-8 and TRBJ2-6, is EAGVTQSPTHLIKTRGQQATLRCSPISGHTSVYWYQQALGLGLQFLLWYDEGEERNRGNFPPRFSGRQFPNYSSELNVNALELEDSALYLCASSLGLSGANVLTFGAGSRLTVL.

For the CDR3, the DNA is TGTGCCAGCCAGGGGTTAGAGACCCACACCGGGGAGCTGTTTTTT. It translates to CASQGLETHTGELFF. The J gene is TRBJ2-2, the V gene TRBV7-2, with D maybe TRBD1 (6 bases). V was pared by 8 bases and J by 3 bases, with 16 bases between. Germline V gene sequence: CDR1 SGHTA, CDR2 FQGNSA. This CDR3 spans 15 amino acids. Complete variable domain (other parts from reference TRBV7-2 and TRBJ2-2): GAGVSQSPSNKVTEKGKDVELRCDPISGHTALYWYRQSLGQGLEFLIYFQGNSAPDKSGLPSDRFSAERTGGSVSTLTIQRTQQEDSAVYLCASQGLETHTGELFFGEGSRLTVL.

J is TRBJ2-7 and V is TRBV27; D is undetermined. Trimming pared 2 bases from V and 3 bases from J, leaving 11 bases between. The CDR3 is 14 residues long. Germline CDR1 MNHEY, CDR2 SMNVEV (reference sequence). The CDR3 sequence: CASSLGNAFYEQYF. CDR3 DNA: TGTGCCAGCAGTTTAGGTAATGCGTTCTACGAGCAGTACTTC.

The chain uses TRBV27 and TRBJ2-7, with 8 bases lining up with TRBD2. Trimming cost V 3 bases and J 4 bases; bases outside gene matches: 8. Looked up from germline, CDR1 is MNHEY and CDR2 is SMNVEV (reference sequence). This CDR3 contains 15 residues. The CDR3 sequence: CASSFMSGSSYEQYF. The CDR3 DNA sequence: TGTGCCAGCAGTTTTATGAGCGGGAGTTCATACGAGCAGTACTTC.

The genes are TRBV7-3 and TRBJ2-3; no reliable D call. V lost 0 bases to trimming and J lost 0 bases, with 10 bases between them. The CDR3 totals 16 residues. CDR1 and CDR2 (germline): SGHTA, FQGTGA. The CDR3 DNA follows: TGTGCCAGCAGCTTAACGGGCAGCCCGAGCACAGATACGCAGTATTTT. This encodes CASSLTGSPSTDTQYF. Together with reference TRBV7-3 and TRBJ2-3, the CDR3 gives the full variable domain: GAGVSQTPSNKVTEKGKYVELRCDPISGHTALYWYRQSLGQGPEFLIYFQGTGAADDSGLPNDRFFAVRPEGSVSTLKIQRTERGDSAVYLCASSLTGSPSTDTQYFGPGTRLTVL.

The V and J genes are TRBV7-2 and TRBJ1-1; TRBD1 might be the D (5 bases). This CDR3 is built from 15 residues. V lost 5 bases and J 4 bases, leaving 17 bases between the germline ends. CDR1 is SGHTA and CDR2 is FQGNSA in the germline V gene. The DNA for the CDR3 is TGTGCCAGCAGCCTAAGACAGCGTATGGGCACTGAAGCTTTCTTT. The encoded protein is CASSLRQRMGTEAFF. Full variable domain (missing parts from reference TRBV7-2 and TRBJ1-1): GAGVSQSPSNKVTEKGKDVELRCDPISGHTALYWYRQSLGQGLEFLIYFQGNSAPDKSGLPSDRFSAERTGGSVSTLTIQRTQQEDSAVYLCASSLRQRMGTEAFFGQGTRLTVV.

The chain combines TRBV5-6 with TRBJ2-1; 12 nucleotides align to TRBD2. In germline, CDR1 is SGHDT, CDR2 YYEEEE. V lost 4 bases and J lost 5; bases outside the gene matches: 16. This CDR3 is built from 19 residues. This CDR3 reads CASSMWFLAGGGRDNEQFF. The CDR3 DNA follows: TGTGCCAGCAGCATGTGGTTCCTAGCGGGAGGGGGCCGTGACAATGAGCAGTTCTTC.

The CDR3 region has the DNA TGTGCCAGCAGCCTTGTAGGGGGGGCCGGAGAGACCCAGTACTTC. Its translation: CASSLVGGAGETQYF. This chain joins TRBV9 and TRBJ2-5; D perhaps matches TRBD2 (7 bases). Germline V gene lookup returns CDR1 SGDLS and CDR2 YYNGEE. Trimming left V 4 bases short and J 4 bases short, with 17 bases between. The CDR3 covers 15 residues.

The genes are TRBV11-3 and TRBJ1-1; D uncertain. CDR1 SGHNT and CDR2 YENEEA come from the germline V gene. V lost 6 bases, J lost 5 bases, and 10 bases lay in between. This CDR3 is 12 amino acids long. CDR3 DNA: TGTGCCAGCAGTTCTGGAGGGACTGAAGCTTTCTTT. Amino acid sequence: CASSSGGTEAFF.

This clone was found once. Different DNA sequences within this sample yield the same CDR3. V and J are TRBV14 and TRBJ1-6; tentatively, D is TRBD1 (6 bases). This CDR3 spans 13 amino acids. Germline CDR1 is SGHDN and CDR2 is FVKESK. Trimming removed 6 bases from V and 13 bases from J, with 16 bases in between. The CDR3 loop is CASSGGDNSPLHF. CDR3 bases: TGTGCCAGCAGTGGGGGGGACAACTCCCCCCTCCACTTT.